Following are 18 T cell receptor beta chains from one sample sequenced in a study of identical twins. TCRdb itself ran the 5' RACE reads through MiXCR, one entry per CDR3 protein. There are 150,000 or so distinct CDR3 sequences in the sample; around 3.4% occur only once, and more than 7% lies in the top ten. Sequencing was carried out using memory T cells sorted from blood. The receptors were gathered from a man younger than 30 in good health.

This clonotype was picked up many times. The chain employs TRBV5-6 and TRBJ1-1; D is ambiguous. Germline lookup yields CDR1 SGHDT and CDR2 YYEEEE. There are 15 residues in the CDR3. The V end was cut by 0 bases, the J end by 0 bases, with 9 bases between. Here the CDR3 DNA reads TGTGCCAGCAGCTTGGGTCCGGCCGTGAACACTGAAGCTTTCTTT. As protein: CASSLGPAVNTEAFF.

This clonotype has a count of ten or more. This chain uses TRBV20-1 with TRBJ2-7, with 9 bases identical to TRBD2. CDR3 length: 16 residues. The germline gives CDR1 DFQATT, CDR2 SNEGSKA (reference sequence). J was trimmed by 1 base and V by 4 bases; bases with no gene match: 11. CDR3 coding DNA: TGCAGTGCTAAACCCCAGGTGCTAGCGGGATCCTACGAGCAGTACTTC. Translated, it gives CSAKPQVLAGSYEQYF.

The chain has TRBV4-2 and TRBJ1-4, with 7 nucleotides matching TRBD1. V shed 0 bases, J shed 8 bases, and the junction held 12 bases outside the gene matches. This CDR3 is 17 amino acids long. Germline V CDR1 and CDR2: LGHNA, YNFKEQ. CDR3 in DNA: TGTGCCAGCAGCCAAGATACGTCGGCAGGGGGTGGGGAAAAACTGTTTTTT. Protein: CASSQDTSAGGGEKLFF.

The chain joins TRBV7-8 to TRBJ1-4; D remains ambiguous. The germline V gene has CDR1 SGHVS and CDR2 FQNEAQ. The V end lost 3 bases, the J end lost 0 bases, and 8 bases lay between the germline ends. This CDR3 has 15 amino acids. This CDR3 is CASSLRIATNEKLFF. CDR3 nucleotide sequence: TGTGCCAGCAGCTTGAGGATTGCAACTAATGAAAAACTGTTTTTT.

This clonotype has ten or more counts. This chain uses TRBV19 with TRBJ1-5, with D unclear. The germline gives CDR1 LNHDA, CDR2 SQIVND (reference sequence). Trimming shortened V by 0 bases and J by 7 bases, and 4 bases separated the two germline ends. This CDR3 comprises 12 residues. Here the CDR3 DNA reads TGTGCCAGTAGTATAGACCTACAGCCCCAGCATTTT. As protein: CASSIDLQPQHF.

This clonotype was seen many times. The rearrangement joins TRBV28 to TRBJ2-7, with 7 nucleotides matching TRBD1. This CDR3 contains 11 residues. V lost 8 bases, J lost 5 bases, and 3 bases stayed unmatched. CDR1 MDHEN and CDR2 SYDVKM come from the germline V gene. The CDR3 region has the DNA TGTGCCAGCCGTGACAGGGACGAGCAGTACTTC. This codes for CASRDRDEQYF.

This clonotype was found many times. The chain combines TRBV20-1 with TRBJ1-1, with unresolved D. The V and J ends lost 1 base and 10 bases respectively, with 13 bases between them. CDR1 DFQATT and CDR2 SNEGSKA come from the germline V gene (reference sequence). This CDR3 has 12 residues. The CDR3 DNA reads TGCAGTGCTAGAGCTCCCGGTGATAGAGCTTTCTTT. Encoded protein: CSARAPGDRAFF.

This clonotype was seen at least ten times. The chain is built from TRBV24-1 and TRBJ2-1, with 9 bases aligning to TRBD2. The CDR3 is made up of 16 amino acids. J gave up 6 bases and V 5 bases, and 10 bases lay outside the gene matches. Germline CDR1 and CDR2: KGHDR and SFDVKD. The DNA of the CDR3 is TGTGCCACCAGTGGATCCGGCGTAGCGGGAGCCAATGAGCAGTTCTTC. Its protein is CATSGSGVAGANEQFF.

Many counts were recorded for this clonotype. The CDR3, as DNA: TGTGCCAGCAGAGACACCAACACTGAAGCTTTCTTT. It yields the protein CASRDTNTEAFF. The genes are TRBV3-1 and TRBJ1-1; D remains ambiguous. CDR3 length: 12 residues. The V and J ends lost 6 bases and 2 bases respectively, with 7 bases between them. Germline V gives CDR1 LGHDT, CDR2 YNNKEL (reference sequence).

This clonotype came up many times. This chain connects TRBV5-4 to TRBJ2-5; the match to TRBD1 covers 8 bases. From germline, CDR1 is SGHNT and CDR2 YYREEE (reference sequence). This CDR3 spans 15 amino acids. V gave up 0 bases and J gave up 5 bases; unmatched junction bases: 6. CDR3 loop: CASSLVGQGGETQYF. The CDR3 DNA reads TGTGCCAGCAGCTTGGTTGGACAGGGCGGGGAGACCCAGTACTTC.

This clonotype has a count of ten or more. V usage is TRBV7-2 and J usage is TRBJ2-5; D gene unclear. Germline V gives CDR1 SGHTA, CDR2 FQGNSA. The CDR3 loop spans 13 amino acids. The V and J ends lost 5 bases and 4 bases respectively, with 11 bases between them. CDR3 bases: TGTGCCAGCAGCCCCGACGGGCTAGAGACCCAGTACTTC. Encoded protein: CASSPDGLETQYF.

This clonotype was recorded many times. The chain links TRBV15 to TRBJ2-3, with D maybe TRBD1 (6 bases). The CDR3 length is 16 residues. CDR1 is LNHNV and CDR2 is YYDKDF in the germline V gene (reference sequence). V lost 0 bases, J lost 6 bases, and 16 bases lay in between. DNA of the CDR3: TGTGCCACCAGCAGAGATCTGGCACAGGGAAGGGATACGCAGTATTTT. Translated: CATSRDLAQGRDTQYF.

In its sample, this clonotype was seen many times. J is TRBJ2-1 and V is TRBV28; D perhaps matches TRBD2 (6 bases). The CDR3 length is 15 residues. Germline-derived CDR1 and CDR2 are MDHEN and SYDVKM. V dropped 2 bases and J dropped 5 bases, with 13 bases sitting between them. The DNA of the CDR3 is TGTGCCAGCAGTTTAACCGGGAGCAACCACAATGAGCAGTTCTTC. Translating it yields CASSLTGSNHNEQFF. Full variable domain (outside the CDR3, taken from reference TRBV28 and TRBJ2-1): DVKVTQSSRYLVKRTGEKVFLECVQDMDHENMFWYRQDPGLGLRLIYFSYDVKMKEKGDIPEGYSVSREKKERFSLILESASTNQTSMYLCASSLTGSNHNEQFFGPGTRLTVL.

This clonotype was recorded at least ten times. Relative to the germline gene, one junction end is altered; a read error may explain this. The genes are TRBV7-6 and TRBJ2-5; D is possibly TRBD2 (5 bases). The CDR3 is 13 amino acids. The germline CDR1 and CDR2 sequences are SGHVS and FNYEAQ. Here the CDR3 reads CASSLGVGETQYF. The CDR3 DNA is TGCGCCAGCAGCTTGGGAGTTGGAGAGACCCAGTACTTC.

This clonotype has a handful of counts. The chain links TRBV13 to TRBJ1-2, with D hard to call. V lost 0 bases to trimming and J lost 5 bases, with 7 bases between them. CDR3 length: 13 amino acids. Germline V gene sequence: CDR1 PRHDT, CDR2 FYEKMQ (reference sequence). CDR3 residues: CASSLGHRYGYTF. The DNA of the CDR3 is TGTGCCAGCAGCTTAGGTCACAGATATGGCTACACCTTC.

The sample holds many counts of this clonotype. V is TRBV12-3 or TRBV12-4 and J is TRBJ1-5; a possible D gene is TRBD1 (6 bases). CDR3 length: 18 residues. Trimming cost V 8 bases and J 0 bases, with 23 bases left between them. For the CDR3, the DNA is TGTGCCAGCTCATCGAGGGGGGGGTTTTCGTATAGCAATCAGCCCCAGCATTTT. Amino acids: CASSSRGGFSYSNQPQHF.

The table lists this clonotype with many counts. The chain links TRBV7-2 to TRBJ2-7, with D perhaps matching TRBD2 (5 bases). This CDR3 region has 14 residues. Trimming took off 5 bases at V and 3 bases at J, with 14 bases between the two ends. CDR1 SGHTA and CDR2 FQGNSA come from the germline V gene. The CDR3 reads CASSHSGPGYEQYF. CDR3 nucleotides: TGTGCCAGCAGCCACAGCGGCCCAGGCTACGAGCAGTACTTC.

In its sample, this clonotype was seen many times. The gene calls are TRBV15 and TRBJ2-1; D call uncertain. Germline CDR1 is LNHNV and CDR2 is YYDKDF (reference sequence). This CDR3 has 12 amino acids. V was trimmed by 4 bases and J by 9 bases, leaving 10 bases between them. The CDR3, as DNA: TGTGCCACCAGCAACGCCCATGGTGAGCAGTTCTTC. Translating it yields CATSNAHGEQFF.